This entry lists 25 T cell receptor beta chains sequenced from one sample in a study of blood T cell repertoires in COVID-19. TCRdb's table, derived via immunoSEQ multiplex PCR, lists solely in-frame clones and lacks some. The sample contains about 300,000 clones, around 89% of which appear only once. Sequencing input: peripheral blood. These receptors were taken from a young man who had recovered from COVID-19.

The CDR3 DNA sequence: TGTGCCAGCGAGCGACAGGGGAAAAACACCATATATTTT. It codes for CASERQGKNTIYF. V and J are TRBV21-1 and TRBJ1-3; the D call in the table, TRBD1, was not verified against the DNA. TRBV21-1 is assigned pseudogene status. The CDR3 extends over 13 amino acids.

The chain carries TRBV5-4 and TRBJ2-7, with D possibly TRBD1 on 6 matching bases. V lost 2 bases, J lost 7 bases, and 13 bases lay in between. Germline V gives CDR1 SGHNT, CDR2 YYREEE (reference sequence). The CDR3 loop spans 13 amino acids. Here the CDR3 DNA reads TGTGCCAGCAGCTTACAGGGCGGGTGGGAGCAGTACTTC. Its protein is CASSLQGGWEQYF.

V is TRBV5-1 and J is TRBJ2-2; TRBD1 aligns across 7 bases. V lost 1 base, J lost 7 bases, and 4 bases stayed unmatched. This CDR3 comprises 14 residues. In germline, CDR1 is SGHRS, CDR2 YFSETQ. This chain's CDR3 is CASSLTGVGGELFF. The CDR3 bases are TGCGCCAGCAGCTTGACAGGGGTAGGCGGGGAGCTGTTTTTT.

This chain links TRBV9 with TRBJ1-2; TRBD1 matches 7 bases. Germline lookup yields CDR1 SGDLS and CDR2 YYNGEE. Unmatched junction bases numbered 4, after V lost 6 bases and J lost 2 bases. CDR3 size: 13 residues. The CDR3 DNA sequence: TGTGCCAGCAAGAGGGACAGCAACTATGGCTACACCTTC. It translates to CASKRDSNYGYTF.

The rearrangement joins TRBV7-9 to TRBJ1-5, with D possibly TRBD1 on 5 matching bases. CDR3 length: 17 residues. Trimming left V 2 bases short and J 0 bases short, with 14 bases between. Germline CDR1 is SEHNR and CDR2 is FQNEAQ (reference sequence). CDR3 sequence (DNA): TGTGCCAGCAGCTTATCAGGGCAGGGAAATAGCAATCAGCCCCAGCATTTT. This encodes CASSLSGQGNSNQPQHF.

The chain has TRBV4-3 and TRBJ1-4, with a weak D call TRBD1 (6 bases). Germline V gives CDR1 LGHNA, CDR2 YSLEER. The CDR3 consists of 16 residues. V shed 4 bases and J shed 6 bases, with 18 bases lying between them. CDR3 residues: CASSLGGADGYEKLFF. CDR3 coding DNA: TGCGCCAGCAGCCTGGGGGGGGCAGATGGTTATGAAAAACTGTTTTTT.

J is TRBJ2-1 and V is TRBV19, with TRBD2 as a possible D gene (5 bases). Germline lookup yields CDR1 LNHDA and CDR2 SQIVND (reference sequence). There are 13 residues in the CDR3. Trimming left V 10 bases short and J 8 bases short, with 18 bases between. The CDR3 DNA follows: TGTGCCACCACTTCAGGCGAGGAGGATGAGCAGTTCTTC. It specifies CATTSGEEDEQFF. Drawing the rest from reference TRBV19 and TRBJ2-1, the complete variable domain is DGGITQSPKYLFRKEGQNVTLSCEQNLNHDAMYWYRQDPGQGLRLIYYSQIVNDFQKGDIAEGYSVSREKKESFPLTVTSAQKNPTAFYLCATTSGEEDEQFFGPGTRLTVL.

This clone was recorded only once. The chain combines TRBV7-2 with TRBJ1-4; 7 bases agree with TRBD1. This CDR3 is 14 amino acids long. Germline CDR1 and CDR2: SGHTA and FQGNSA. The J segment lost 8 bases and the V segment lost 4 bases, leaving 7 bases of the junction unmatched. CDR3 region: CASSYQGGAEKLFF. CDR3 coding DNA: TGTGCCAGCAGCTACCAGGGGGGAGCCGAAAAACTGTTTTTT.

The chain combines TRBV7-9 with TRBJ1-1; perhaps TRBD1 as D (5 bases). Deletions cut 7 bases from V and 5 bases from J, with 14 bases between. There are 13 residues in the CDR3. Germline V gene data show CDR1 as SEHNR and CDR2 as FQNEAQ (reference sequence). Here the CDR3 DNA reads TGTGCCAGCACACAAGGGGAAGTGACTGAAGCTTTCTTT. Its translation: CASTQGEVTEAFF.

About this clone itself: Other DNA sequences from this sample encode an identical CDR3 as well. The chain has TRBV18 and TRBJ2-3, with TRBD2 matching 12 bases. Per the germline V gene, CDR1 is KGHSH and CDR2 is LQKENI. The V and J ends lost 1 base and 3 bases, in that order; junction bases with no gene match: 2. This CDR3 comprises 16 residues. Written as DNA, the CDR3 is TGTGCCAGCTCACCACAACTAGCGGGAGGTACAGATACGCAGTATTTT. It is translated as CASSPQLAGGTDTQYF. The full variable domain, with the rest looked up from reference TRBV18 and TRBJ2-3, is NAGVMQNPRHLVRRRGQEARLRCSPMKGHSHVYWYRQLPEEGLKFMVYLQKENIIDESGMPKERFSAEFPKEGPSILRIQQVVRGDSAAYFCASSPQLAGGTDTQYFGPGTRLTVL.

The gene calls are TRBV6-2 or TRBV6-3 and TRBJ1-1; the match to TRBD1 covers 9 bases. V lost 5 bases to trimming and J lost 5 bases; unmatched junction nucleotides: 9. The germline V gene encodes CDR1 MNHEY and CDR2 SVGEGT. This CDR3 contains 15 residues. The CDR3 DNA follows: TGTGCCAGCAGTGCGGAGGGACAGGGCAGAACTGAAGCTTTCTTT. Its protein product is CASSAEGQGRTEAFF.

The chain recombines TRBV12-3 or TRBV12-4 with TRBJ2-3; D unresolved. The CDR3 has 13 amino acids. The V and J ends lost 0 bases and 3 bases respectively, with 4 bases between them. The CDR3 loop reads CASSLAGTDTQYF. The DNA for the CDR3 is TGTGCCAGCAGTTTAGCCGGTACAGATACGCAGTATTTT.

The chain has TRBV6-5 and TRBJ1-2; perhaps TRBD1 as D (6 bases). V was shortened by 3 bases and J by 6 bases, with 11 bases between the two germline ends. This CDR3 spans 13 amino acids. Germline V gives CDR1 MNHEY, CDR2 SVGAGI. CDR3 nucleotide sequence: TGTGCCAGCAGTTATGGCAGGGGACATGGCTACACCTTC. It encodes CASSYGRGHGYTF.

V and J are TRBV6-4 and TRBJ1-2; D perhaps matches TRBD1 (5 bases). Germline CDR1 is MRHNA and CDR2 is SNTAGT. The CDR3 is made up of 14 amino acids. The V end was cut by 6 bases, the J end by 7 bases, with 18 bases between. The CDR3 spells CASRGLPGSGGYTF. The CDR3 bases are TGTGCCAGCAGAGGCCTCCCAGGGTCTGGTGGCTACACCTTC.

The chain employs TRBV19 and TRBJ2-3, with D possibly TRBD2 on 6 matching bases. Between the trimmed V and J ends, which lost 4 bases and 2 bases, there was a span of 19 bases. The CDR3 runs 17 residues. Looked up from germline, CDR1 is LNHDA and CDR2 is SQIVND (reference sequence). CDR3 region: CASSRGYGGGFTDTQYF. The CDR3 nucleotides read TGTGCCAGTAGTAGGGGGTATGGAGGAGGGTTCACAGATACGCAGTATTTT.

This clone was recorded once. The V gene is TRBV12-3 or TRBV12-4, the J gene TRBJ1-2; a weak D match, TRBD1 (6 bases). The length of the CDR3 is 13 residues. V lost 3 bases, J lost 7 bases, and 12 bases lay in between. The CDR3 is CASSLSGEGGYTF. The CDR3 DNA reads TGTGCCAGCAGTTTGTCAGGGGAGGGTGGCTACACCTTC.

The chain recombines TRBV5-1 with TRBJ2-1; 11 bases fit TRBD2. J lost 10 bases, V lost 1 base, and 7 bases had no gene match. This CDR3 contains 15 residues. The germline V gene has CDR1 SGHRS and CDR2 YFSETQ. The CDR3 loop is CASSLILAGGGEQFF. The CDR3 nucleotides are TGCGCCAGCAGCTTGATTCTAGCGGGAGGCGGCGAGCAGTTCTTC.

The chain joins TRBV14 to TRBJ2-1; TRBD2 aligns across 11 bases. With V trimmed by 1 base and J by 5 bases, 7 bases remained unmatched. Germline V gene data show CDR1 as SGHDN and CDR2 as FVKESK. CDR3 length: 17 residues. The CDR3 DNA is TGTGCCAGCAGCCAAGTTGATCCGGGACTAGCGGACAATGAGCAGTTCTTC. This codes for CASSQVDPGLADNEQFF.

This chain links TRBV20-1 with TRBJ2-7; no clear D. The CDR3 is made up of 11 amino acids. The V gene's germline CDR1 is DFQATT and CDR2 SNEGSKA (reference sequence). The ends were cut back, 1 base at V and 5 bases at J, with 6 bases in the middle. CDR3 protein: CSARGGNEQYF. CDR3 nucleotide sequence: TGCAGTGCTAGAGGAGGTAACGAGCAGTACTTC.

J is TRBJ1-5 and V is TRBV5-8, with a weak D call TRBD1 (6 bases). The CDR3 totals 14 residues. CDR1 and CDR2 (germline): SGHTS, YDEGEE. V lost 5 bases to trimming and J lost 1 base, with 10 bases between them. In DNA form, the CDR3 reads TGTGCCAGCAGTATACAGGGAAGCAATCAGCCCCAGCATTTT. Translated, it gives CASSIQGSNQPQHF.

In nucleotides, the CDR3 is TGTGCCAGCTTCGTGAGCGGAACCGAGCAGTACTTC. Encoded protein: CASFVSGTEQYF. The gene calls are TRBV2 and TRBJ2-7; maybe TRBD2 (5 bases). CDR1 and CDR2 (germline): SNHLY, FYNNEI. The CDR3 runs to 12 residues. Trimming took off 8 bases at V and 6 bases at J, with 14 bases between the two ends.

This clone was recorded a few times. The chain carries TRBV30 and TRBJ2-7; no reliable D call. The CDR3 extends over 13 amino acids. V gave up 4 bases and J gave up 6 bases, with 16 bases separating them. Germline V gene data show CDR1 as GTSNPN and CDR2 as SVGIG (reference sequence). CDR3 sequence (DNA): TGTGCCTGGACGCCAGGTCTGTTGAGCGAGCAGTACTTC. Protein sequence: CAWTPGLLSEQYF.

This chain links TRBV10-2 with TRBJ2-1; 10 nucleotides align to TRBD1. Looked up from germline, CDR1 is WSHSY and CDR2 is SAAADI. There are 17 residues in the CDR3. V was clipped by 5 bases and J by 0 bases; unmatched bases: 7. The CDR3 sequence: CASSRDRGVLSYNEQFF. In nucleotides, the CDR3 is TGCGCCAGCAGTAGGGACAGGGGAGTTCTCTCCTACAATGAGCAGTTCTTC.

This clone was seen a single time. The chain employs TRBV27 and TRBJ1-2; a possible D gene is TRBD1 (5 bases). The CDR3 length is 13 residues. Trimming cost V 3 bases and J 4 bases, with 9 bases left between them. Germline V gene lookup returns CDR1 MNHEY and CDR2 SMNVEV (reference sequence). The CDR3 sequence: CASSFYDSYGYTF. The CDR3 DNA reads TGTGCCAGCAGTTTCTACGACAGCTATGGCTACACCTTC.

CDR3 region: CASSVGQTKETQYF. CDR3 bases: TGTGCCAGCAGCGTTGGGCAGACAAAAGAGACCCAGTACTTC. V usage is TRBV11-2 and J usage is TRBJ2-5, with D unclear. The CDR3 is 14 residues long. Germline CDR1 is SGHAT and CDR2 is FQNNGV. V was trimmed by 5 bases and J by 3 bases, leaving 13 bases between them.